These T cell receptor beta chains were read from a single sample in a study of OX40 agonist ivuxolimab in advanced cancers. This table comes from immunoSEQ multiplex PCR, and its TCRdb copy is limited to in-frame clones, with some not included. This table has over 15,000 clones, 79% appearing once. This specimen consisted of CD4+ or CD8+ T cells sorted from blood, obtained in a trial of the OX40 agonist ivuxolimab. These receptors came from an adult with an advanced solid tumor such as melanoma, head and neck, liver or kidney cancer. CDR3s include the opening cysteine and the closing phenylalanine or tryptophan. The order of the fields is V gene, D gene, J gene, clone size, CDR3 DNA, CDR3 protein. D genes are given only for firm matches. A row's size may be missing; if present it is once, few, many or a size class.

TRBV5-1	NA	TRBJ1-1	NA	TGCGCCAGCAGCGCCGGTCTAGGAAACACTGAAGCTTTCTTT	CASSAGLGNTEAFF
TRBV19	NA	TRBJ1-1	NA	TGTGCCAGTAGTATAGTTCCGGGCTCTGAAGCTTTCTTT	CASSIVPGSEAFF
TRBV30	NA	TRBJ2-2	NA	TGTGCCTGGAGAGGGTACACCGGGGAGCTGTTTTTT	CAWRGYTGELFF
TRBV11-2	TRBD2	TRBJ2-1	NA	TGTGCCAGCAGCTCCATAGCGGGGGGGCCGTCGGGTGAGCAGTTCTTC	CASSSIAGGPSGEQFF
TRBV7-9	NA	TRBJ1-4	once	TGTGCCAGCAGCTTGGAGCCGGCAACTAATGAAAAACTGTTTTTT	CASSLEPATNEKLFF
TRBV2	NA	TRBJ1-1	NA	TGTGCCAGCAGAGGGGGTTTGGGAGCTTTCTTT	CASRGGLGAFF
TRBV13	NA	TRBJ1-2	NA	TGTGCCAGCAGCCGAGCGGACAGAAACTATGGCTACACCTTC	CASSRADRNYGYTF
TRBV27	NA	TRBJ1-2	NA	TGTGCCAGCAGTCCCACGGCAGGTTATGGCTACACCTTC	CASSPTAGYGYTF
TRBV7-9	TRBD1	TRBJ2-5	NA	TGTGCCAGCAGCTCGTGGACAGGGGCGCGAGAGACCCAGTACTTC	CASSSWTGARETQYF
TRBV4-1	NA	TRBJ2-7	NA	TGCGCCAGCAGCCAAGATCTAGACGAGCAGTACTTC	CASSQDLDEQYF
TRBV30	NA	TRBJ1-1	NA	TGTGCCTGGAGTGTCGGGCCGAACACTGAAGCTTTCTTT	CAWSVGPNTEAFF
TRBV4-3	NA	TRBJ2-7	NA	TGCGCCAGCAGCCAAGTGGCGGGGGCGGGCTACGAGCAGTACTTC	CASSQVAGAGYEQYF
TRBV11-2	TRBD1	TRBJ1-4	NA	TGTGCCAGCAGCTTTTCGACAGGGCCGCGAGAAAAACTGTTTTTT	CASSFSTGPREKLFF
TRBV10-3	NA	TRBJ2-1	NA	TGTGCCATCAGTGAAGGAATTCATGAGCAGTTCTTC	CAISEGIHEQFF
TRBV6-5	NA	TRBJ2-1	NA	TGTGCCAGCAGTCCCGGCTACAATGAGCAGTTCTTC	CASSPGYNEQFF
TRBV5-6	NA	TRBJ1-1	few	TGTGCCAGCAGTCAGGGTTCGACTGAAGCTTTCTTT	CASSQGSTEAFF
TRBV11-2	TRBD1	TRBJ2-3	NA	TGTGCCAGCAGCTTTGTTTTAGGGGGCCGAACAGATACGCAGTATTTT	CASSFVLGGRTDTQYF
TRBV4-3	NA	TRBJ2-5	NA	TGCGCCAGCAGCCGGGTGATTAACACGAAGGAGACCCAGTACTTC	CASSRVINTKETQYF
TRBV27	NA	TRBJ2-7	NA	TGTGCCAGCAGTTTCGGCCAGGCCTACGAGCAGTACTTC	CASSFGQAYEQYF
TRBV29-1	NA	TRBJ1-2	NA	TGCAGCGTTGCTCTTGTCCACACCTATAACTATGGCTACACCTTC	CSVALVHTYNYGYTF
TRBV15	NA	TRBJ2-7	NA	TGTGCCACCAGCAGAGATTCCTACGAGCAGTACTTC	CATSRDSYEQYF
TRBV7-9	TRBD1	TRBJ2-5	NA	TGTGCCAGCAGCTCCCTAGGACAGGGGGCCTCAGAGACCCAGTACTTC	CASSSLGQGASETQYF
TRBV9	NA	TRBJ1-2	NA	TGTGCCAGCAGCGGCGGGACGGCGAATGGCTACACCTTC	CASSGGTANGYTF
TRBV5-1	NA	TRBJ2-7	NA	TGCGCCAGCAGCCCCTGGGTGGAGAGTTTCGACGAGCAGTACTTC	CASSPWVESFDEQYF
TRBV5-6	NA	TRBJ2-3	NA	TGTGCCAGCAGCAACCCACCAGGAGGGGATACGCAGTATTTT	CASSNPPGGDTQYF
TRBV4-1	NA	TRBJ2-7	NA	TGCGCCAGCAGCCAAGGTAGCAGTACCTACGAGCAGTACTTC	CASSQGSSTYEQYF
TRBV7-9	NA	TRBJ2-3	NA	TGTGCCAGCAGCCAAGGGGGGGATACGCAGTATTTT	CASSQGGDTQYF
TRBV7-9	NA	TRBJ1-5	few	TGTGCCAGCAGCTTACGGGACGGAAATCAGCCCCAGCATTTT	CASSLRDGNQPQHF
TRBV7-9	TRBD1	TRBJ1-4	few	TGTGCCAGCAGCTCCCTACAGGGGGCTAATGAAAAACTGTTTTTT	CASSSLQGANEKLFF
TRBV25-1	NA	TRBJ2-1	once	TGTGCCAGCAGTGTCAGATACAATGAGCAGTTCTTC	CASSVRYNEQFF
TRBV7-8	NA	TRBJ1-5	NA	TGTGCCAGCAGCTTAGATCGGGGGAGCCAGCCCCAGCATTTT	CASSLDRGSQPQHF
TRBV19	NA	TRBJ1-1	NA	TGTGCCAGTAGCCATCATCGAAGGGGCGCGAACACTGAAGCTTTCTTT	CASSHHRRGANTEAFF
TRBV11-3	TRBD1	TRBJ1-1	NA	TGTGCCAGCAGCTTCGGGACAGTCGAAGCTTTCTTT	CASSFGTVEAFF
TRBV7-9	NA	TRBJ1-5	NA	TGTGCCAGCGGGGGGGGAGGCCAGCCCCAGCATTTT	CASGGGGQPQHF
TRBV25-1	NA	TRBJ1-1	NA	TGTGCCAGCAAAAGGGGAGGCAACACTGAAGCTTTCTTT	CASKRGGNTEAFF
TRBV5-6	NA	TRBJ2-7	once	TGTGCCAGCAGCCCAGGGGTAAGCATCTACGAGCAGTACTTC	CASSPGVSIYEQYF
TRBV28	NA	TRBJ1-5	NA	TGTGCCAGCAGCCAGGCGGCGCCCCAGCATTTT	CASSQAAPQHF
TRBV7-8	NA	TRBJ1-1	medium-sized	TGTGCCAGCAGCCCCCTAGTTAGGAACACTGAAGCTTTCTTT	CASSPLVRNTEAFF